This T cell receptor beta chain stems from a study of cytomegalovirus exposure and HLA in healthy donors. Study in general: The approximately 670 first-cohort repertoires shared a platform with the 120 validation repertoires, as reported in a later analysis. Study-level points and caveats: Cytomegalovirus association was listed for 170 or so TCR beta chains. Most sequenced TCRs were rare (though some public TCRs occurred in many donors).

Notes on this clone: Its target is unknown.

Sequencing was performed with immunoSEQ multiplex PCR; in TCRdb, only in-frame clones are kept and a portion is missing. Among 150,000 to 200,000 clones, roughly 86% were seen once, and the ten largest hold 6.5% to 7.5%. Looked up from germline, CDR1 is MGHRA and CDR2 is YSYEKL. Between the trimmed V and J ends, which lost 2 bases and 0 bases, there was a span of 7 bases. This CDR3 has 15 amino acids. The source of this sequence is a young man in good health and CMV-seropositive. The specimen sequenced was PBMCs. The chain couples TRBV4-1 to TRBJ2-2; D gene uncertain. CDR3 residues: CASSQRSSNTGELFF. Written as DNA, the CDR3 is TGCGCCAGCAGCCAACGTAGTTCGAACACCGGGGAGCTGTTTTTT.